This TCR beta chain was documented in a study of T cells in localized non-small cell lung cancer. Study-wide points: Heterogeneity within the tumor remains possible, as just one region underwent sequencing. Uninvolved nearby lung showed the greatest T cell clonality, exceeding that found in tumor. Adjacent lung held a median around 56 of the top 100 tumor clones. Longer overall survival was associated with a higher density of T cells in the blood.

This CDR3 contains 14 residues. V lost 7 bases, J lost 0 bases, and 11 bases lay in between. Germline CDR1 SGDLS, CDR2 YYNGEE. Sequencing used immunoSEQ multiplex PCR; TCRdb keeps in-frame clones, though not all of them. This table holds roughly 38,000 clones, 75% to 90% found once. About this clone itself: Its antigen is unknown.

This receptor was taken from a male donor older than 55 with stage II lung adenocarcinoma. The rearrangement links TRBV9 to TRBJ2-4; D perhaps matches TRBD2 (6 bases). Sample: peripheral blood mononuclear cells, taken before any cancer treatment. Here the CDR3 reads CASGRDGAKNIQYF. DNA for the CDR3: TGTGCCAGCGGGCGGGATGGAGCCAAAAACATTCAGTACTTC.